Here is one TCR beta chain with its context. The data were obtained in a study of blood T cell repertoires in COVID-19. Turning to the study itself: COVID-19 samples from acute and convalescent phases originated in the United States, Italy and Spain.

Authors' processing steps: The assay estimated nucleated cells by amplifying reference gene primers. Sequencing used immunoSEQ multiplex PCR; TCRdb keeps in-frame clones, though not all of them. That table furnishes V, J and clone size, whereas the DNA furnished D and trimming. The sample contains more than 95,000 clones, 90% of which appear only once. CDR1 and CDR2 from the germline V gene are LGHNA and YNFKEQ. CDR3 size: 16 residues. V was pared by 1 base and J by 0 bases, with 12 bases between. Sequencing input: peripheral blood. This TCR was recovered from a man aged 60 to 75 with acute or convalescent COVID-19. V usage is TRBV4-2 and J usage is TRBJ1-1, with no clear D. The CDR3 DNA is TGTGCCAGCAGCCAAGTTTCTCCCCGTTTGAACACTGAAGCTTTCTTT. It specifies CASSQVSPRLNTEAFF.